A selection of T cell receptor beta chains follows, all from one sample in a study of shared T cell receptors in the human thymus. Assay used: immunoSEQ multiplex PCR; TCRdb lists only in-frame clones, some missing. The sample shows roughly 700,000 clones, around 89% of them seen only once. This same sample was also part of a study on human thymus T cells.

The specimen was thymocytes. These receptors were collected from a boy under two years old with a congenital heart defect. CDR3s include the opening cysteine and the closing phenylalanine or tryptophan. Each record gives: clone size, V gene, J gene, D gene, CDR3 protein, CDR3 DNA. D genes are given only for firm matches. Expanded clones get a size class; other rows say once, few or many, or leave the size out.

.,TRBV10-2,TRBJ2-1,TRBD2,CASSPRLAGGDNEQFF,TGCGCCAGCAGCCCCAGACTAGCGGGAGGGGACAATGAGCAGTTCTTC
.,TRBV6-6,TRBJ2-7,TRBD1,CASSSMGTGRHEQYF,TGTGCCAGCAGTTCGATGGGGACAGGTCGCCACGAGCAGTACTTC
.,TRBV19,TRBJ1-2,.,CASTARGGRNYGYTF,TGTGCCAGTACCGCCCGGGGGGGGCGTAACTATGGCTACACCTTC
.,TRBV30,TRBJ1-3,.,CAAGLHSGNTIYF,TGTGCCGCAGGGCTTCACTCTGGAAACACCATATATTTT
.,TRBV4-3,TRBJ2-3,TRBD2,CASSQSSGLAGVCCTDTQYF,TGCGCCAGCAGCCAATCTTCGGGACTAGCGGGAGTGTGTTGTACAGATACGCAGTATTTT
.,TRBV14,TRBJ2-7,TRBD2,CASSHNGRSSGSSYEQYF,TGTGCCAGCAGCCATAACGGAAGGTCTAGCGGGAGCTCCTACGAGCAGTACTTC
.,TRBV7-9,TRBJ2-1,TRBD2,CASSFTGTSGRGSYNEQFF,TGTGCCAGCAGCTTTACCGGGACTAGCGGGAGGGGCTCCTACAATGAGCAGTTCTTC
.,TRBV5-4,TRBJ2-3,TRBD2,CASSPPRLAEAPDTQYF,TGTGCCAGCAGCCCGCCCCGACTAGCGGAAGCCCCAGATACGCAGTATTTT
.,TRBV30,TRBJ2-5,.,CAWSVRREIETQYF,TGTGCCTGGAGTGTAAGAAGGGAGATAGAGACCCAGTACTTC
once,TRBV25-1,TRBJ2-7,TRBD2,CASSPPGTSPYEQYF,TGTGCCAGCAGTCCTCCCGGGACTAGTCCCTACGAGCAGTACTTC
.,TRBV9,TRBJ2-7,.,CASSEPLRLYEQYF,TGTGCCAGCAGCGAGCCCCTACGTCTCTACGAGCAGTACTTC
once,TRBV28,TRBJ2-3,.,CASNPNRTGTDTQYF,TGTGCCAGCAACCCTAATCGGACAGGCACAGATACGCAGTATTTT
.,TRBV20-1,TRBJ2-5,.,CSAGRPETQYF,TGCAGTGCTGGGAGGCCTGAGACCCAGTACTTC
.,TRBV5-1,TRBJ1-4,.,CASSLPGVHEKLFF,TGCGCCAGCAGCTTGCCGGGGGTTCATGAAAAACTGTTTTTT
.,TRBV19,TRBJ2-2,TRBD2,CASRITLTSGSTGELFF,TGTGCCAGTAGGATTACGTTGACTAGCGGGAGCACCGGGGAGCTGTTTTTT
.,TRBV28,TRBJ2-3,.,CASSLCRELGTDTQYF,TGTGCCAGCAGTTTATGCCGGGAGCTGGGAACAGATACGCAGTATTTT
.,TRBV11-3,TRBJ2-5,.,CASSLLVGSREETQYF,TGTGCCAGCAGCTTACTGGTTGGGAGTCGCGAGGAGACCCAGTACTTC
.,TRBV7-9,TRBJ1-1,TRBD1,CASSLPNKVGQDITEAFF,TGTGCCAGCAGCCTACCGAATAAGGTGGGACAGGACATCACTGAAGCTTTCTTT
.,TRBV2,TRBJ2-2,TRBD1,CASSADRAPNTGELFF,TGTGCCAGCAGTGCGGACAGGGCCCCGAACACCGGGGAGCTGTTTTTT
.,TRBV5-8,TRBJ2-7,TRBD2,CAGIGTSGSGEQYF,TGTGCCGGAATTGGGACTAGCGGGAGCGGTGAGCAGTACTTC
.,TRBV29-1,TRBJ2-7,.,CSVEGRQNDEQYF,TGCAGCGTTGAAGGGAGGCAAAACGACGAGCAGTACTTC
.,TRBV14,TRBJ2-3,TRBD2,CASSQEGSGRNTDTQYF,TGTGCCAGCAGCCAAGAGGGAAGCGGGAGAAACACAGATACGCAGTATTTT
.,TRBV30,TRBJ1-5,.,CAWSVDGGQPQHF,TGTGCCTGGAGTGTAGACGGCGGCCAGCCCCAGCATTTT
.,TRBV7-2,TRBJ2-7,.,CASSPPTYEQYF,TGTGCCAGCAGCCCGCCTACCTACGAGCAGTACTTC
few,TRBV14,TRBJ2-3,.,CASSPGGDRAADTQYF,TGTGCCAGCAGCCCGGGAGGGGACAGGGCGGCAGATACGCAGTATTTT
.,TRBV5-1,TRBJ2-7,.,CASSRGGEQYF,TGCGCCAGCAGCAGGGGGGGAGAGCAGTACTTC
.,TRBV11-2,TRBJ2-7,TRBD2,CASSPTPRTSVYEQYF,TGTGCCAGCAGCCCCACCCCCAGGACTAGCGTTTACGAGCAGTACTTC
.,TRBV5-6,TRBJ2-7,TRBD1,CASSWTGWGAYEQYF,TGTGCCAGCAGCTGGACAGGGTGGGGGGCCTACGAGCAGTACTTC
.,TRBV14,TRBJ1-3,TRBD1,CASSQDIGTGAGNTIYF,TGTGCCAGCAGCCAAGATATCGGGACAGGGGCTGGAAACACCATATATTTT